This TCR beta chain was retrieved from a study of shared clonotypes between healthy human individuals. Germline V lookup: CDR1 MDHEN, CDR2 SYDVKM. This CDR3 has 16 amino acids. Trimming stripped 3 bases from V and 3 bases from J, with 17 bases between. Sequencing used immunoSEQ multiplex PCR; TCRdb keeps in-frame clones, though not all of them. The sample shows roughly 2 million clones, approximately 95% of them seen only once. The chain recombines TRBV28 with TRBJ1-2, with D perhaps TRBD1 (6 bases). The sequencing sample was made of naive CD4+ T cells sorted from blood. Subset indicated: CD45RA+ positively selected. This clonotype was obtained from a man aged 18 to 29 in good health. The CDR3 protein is CASSFRPPGAHYGYTF. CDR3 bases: TGTGCCAGCAGTTTCCGGCCCCCGGGGGCTCACTATGGCTACACCTTC.